Following are 17 T cell receptor beta chains from one sample sequenced in a study of identical twins. Each CDR3 protein gets one entry after TCRdb re-called the 5' RACE reads with MiXCR. Among about 890,000 distinct CDR3 sequences listed, 9% to 15% were seen once. The same sample was also studied in work on yellow fever vaccine responses in identical twins.

Sample: PBMCs. The receptor source for this set is a woman aged 18 to 35 in good health.

This clonotype was detected a few times. The rearrangement joins TRBV5-6 to TRBJ1-1, with D unclear. From germline, CDR1 is SGHDT and CDR2 YYEEEE. V was clipped by 5 bases and J by 0 bases, with 14 bases between them. This CDR3 has 15 residues. This CDR3 is CASSIEQRMNTEAFF. DNA of the CDR3: TGTGCCAGCAGTATCGAACAGAGGATGAACACTGAAGCTTTCTTT.

In its sample, this clonotype was seen a few times. The V and J genes are TRBV5-1 and TRBJ2-7; D unresolved. CDR1 is SGHRS and CDR2 is YFSETQ in the germline V gene. V lost 0 bases, J lost 2 bases, and 6 bases lay in between. The CDR3 covers 13 residues. In DNA, the CDR3 is TGCGCCAGCAGCTTGGCCGCCCCCTACGAGCAGTACTTC. It yields the protein CASSLAAPYEQYF.

This clonotype was observed a handful of times. J is TRBJ1-1 and V is TRBV4-1; D is unclear. Germline CDR1 reads MGHRA; CDR2 reads YSYEKL. Trimming removed 0 bases from V and 8 bases from J, with 10 bases in between. There are 13 residues in the CDR3. CDR3 sequence (DNA): TGCGCCAGCAGCCAAGATCCGGTTGTGGAAGCTTTCTTT. Its protein is CASSQDPVVEAFF.

This clonotype was observed a few times. The chain links TRBV20-1 to TRBJ2-3, with 11 bases aligning to TRBD2. Germline CDR1 DFQATT, CDR2 SNEGSKA (reference sequence). The V and J ends lost 6 bases and 4 bases, in that order; junction bases with no gene match: 6. The CDR3 sequence is 14 residues long. DNA for the CDR3: TGCAGTGCCATTCCGGGACTAGCGGCAGATACGCAGTATTTT. Translating it yields CSAIPGLAADTQYF.

CDR3 in DNA: TGCAGTGCTAGAGCACAGGGAGATCAGCCCCAGCATTTT. Its translation is CSARAQGDQPQHF. This chain links TRBV20-1 with TRBJ1-5; D possibly corresponds to TRBD1 (6 bases). V lost 1 base, J lost 5 bases, and 9 bases lay in between. The CDR3 loop spans 13 amino acids. Germline-derived CDR1 and CDR2 are DFQATT and SNEGSKA (reference sequence).

The table lists this clonotype with a few counts. CDR3 region: CASSLGQMRTEAFF. The CDR3 DNA is TGTGCCAGCAGTTTGGGCCAAATGAGAACTGAAGCTTTCTTT. The chain joins TRBV28 to TRBJ1-1; D gene uncertain. The CDR3 sequence is 14 residues long. V gave up 3 bases and J gave up 5 bases, with 13 bases separating them. The germline gives CDR1 MDHEN, CDR2 SYDVKM. Complete variable domain (other parts from reference TRBV28 and TRBJ1-1): DVKVTQSSRYLVKRTGEKVFLECVQDMDHENMFWYRQDPGLGLRLIYFSYDVKMKEKGDIPEGYSVSREKKERFSLILESASTNQTSMYLCASSLGQMRTEAFFGQGTRLTVV.

Only a few counts were recorded for this clonotype. This chain connects TRBV12-3 or TRBV12-4 to TRBJ1-2; 7 bases agree with TRBD1. V lost 5 bases to trimming and J lost 4 bases; unmatched junction nucleotides: 7. This CDR3 is built from 14 residues. The CDR3 is CASSPGTDSYGYTF. Written as DNA, the CDR3 is TGTGCCAGCAGTCCAGGGACAGATTCCTATGGCTACACCTTC.

This chain links TRBV6-1 with TRBJ1-1; D unclear. Germline CDR1 is MNHNS and CDR2 is SASEGT. V lost 2 bases to trimming and J lost 4 bases, with 8 bases between them. The CDR3 extends over 13 amino acids. CDR3 DNA: TGTGCCAGCAGTGAAATGGGAAGCACTGAAGCTTTCTTT. Protein sequence: CASSEMGSTEAFF.

This clonotype was detected only a few times. The chain is built from TRBV29-1 and TRBJ2-5; 8 bases are shared with TRBD2. This CDR3 is built from 14 residues. Germline V gives CDR1 SQVTM, CDR2 ANQGSEA. V lost 3 bases, J lost 5 bases, and 8 bases stayed unmatched. The CDR3 DNA reads TGCAGCGTTGATAACGCGGGAGGCTACGAGACCCAGTACTTC. Its translation: CSVDNAGGYETQYF.

V usage is TRBV7-2 and J usage is TRBJ2-4; 12 nucleotides align to TRBD1. V was clipped by 5 bases and J by 5 bases; unmatched bases: 7. The CDR3 spans 16 residues. CDR1 is SGHTA, CDR2 FQGNSA, per germline. The CDR3 region is CASSLTGTGGQNIQYF. CDR3 bases: TGTGCCAGCAGCCTGACCGGGACAGGGGGCCAAAACATTCAGTACTTC.

The rearrangement uses TRBV15 and TRBJ2-2, with 8 positions matching TRBD2. The CDR3 sequence is 15 residues long. With V trimmed by 8 bases and J by 1 base, 6 bases remained unmatched. Germline V gene sequence: CDR1 LNHNV, CDR2 YYDKDF (reference sequence). In DNA, the CDR3 is TGTGCCACCGCGGGGGGACATAAGAACACCGGGGAGCTGTTTTTT. Residues: CATAGGHKNTGELFF.

This clonotype has just a few counts. The chain uses TRBV5-1 and TRBJ1-4; unclear D gene. CDR1 and CDR2 from the germline V gene are SGHRS and YFSETQ. CDR3 length: 15 residues. V was cut by 5 bases and J by 3 bases, with 14 bases left in between. CDR3 nucleotide sequence: TGCGCCAGCAGTCCTGAGGGAGCGGCTAATGAAAAACTGTTTTTT. Protein product: CASSPEGAANEKLFF.

This clonotype was seen only a few times. V usage is TRBV7-9 and J usage is TRBJ2-3, with D unresolved. The CDR3 spans 15 residues. The germline gives CDR1 SEHNR, CDR2 FQNEAQ (reference sequence). V was pared by 3 bases and J by 3 bases, with 13 bases between. The CDR3, as DNA: TGTGCCAGCAGCTTCGTTCGAGCGTCTACAGATACGCAGTATTTT. This sequence encodes CASSFVRASTDTQYF. Using reference TRBV7-9 and TRBJ2-3 for the parts outside the CDR3, the full variable domain is DTGVSQNPRHKITKRGQNVTFRCDPISEHNRLYWYRQTLGQGPEFLTYFQNEAQLEKSRLLSDRFSAERPKGSFSTLEIQRTEQGDSAMYLCASSFVRASTDTQYFGPGTRLTVL.

CDR3 sequence: CASSQRSRGTQYF. The CDR3 DNA reads as TGTGCCAGCAGCCAAAGGAGCCGGGGGACCCAGTACTTC. V gene TRBV3-1 combines with J gene TRBJ2-5; possible D gene TRBD2, 5 bases. Germline assignment: CDR1 LGHDT and CDR2 YNNKEL (reference sequence). CDR3 length: 13 amino acids. V shed 2 bases and J shed 7 bases, with 11 bases lying between them.

This rearrangement joins TRBV5-1 to TRBJ2-3, with D perhaps TRBD2 (5 bases). V lost 4 bases and J lost 4, with 16 bases in between. The CDR3 totals 15 residues. Per germline, CDR1 SGHRS and CDR2 YFSETQ. The CDR3 bases are TGCGCCAGCAGCATCGGCGGGCAGTTCGCAGATACGCAGTATTTT. It is translated as CASSIGGQFADTQYF.

This clonotype was counted only a few times. V and J are TRBV15 and TRBJ1-1; D is unclear. Trimming removed 2 bases from V and 1 base from J, with 11 bases in between. CDR3 size: 15 residues. Germline V gene data show CDR1 as LNHNV and CDR2 as YYDKDF (reference sequence). CDR3 DNA: TGTGCCACCAGCAGAAGAGATCTCCCGAACACTGAAGCTTTCTTT. It translates to CATSRRDLPNTEAFF. Full variable domain (missing parts from reference TRBV15 and TRBJ1-1): DAMVIQNPRYQVTQFGKPVTLSCSQTLNHNVMYWYQQKSSQAPKLLFHYYDKDFNNEADTPDNFQSRRPNTSFCFLDIRSPGLGDTAMYLCATSRRDLPNTEAFFGQGTRLTVV.

This clonotype was found many times. The chain combines TRBV29-1 with TRBJ2-1; TRBD1 is a possible D gene (6 bases). Germline lookup yields CDR1 SQVTM and CDR2 ANQGSEA. Trimming removed 6 bases at V and 9 bases at J, with 12 bases between. The CDR3 is 11 amino acids. The CDR3 DNA sequence: TGCAGCGTCGGCCAGGGGATTGAGCAGTTCTTC. It yields the protein CSVGQGIEQFF.